This T cell receptor beta chain was observed in a study of cytomegalovirus exposure and HLA in healthy donors. Overall study context: HLA-typed donors were the source of 80 million to 90 million unique TCRs, which an early data release held.

Notes on this clone: The antigen remains unidentified.

Germline values: CDR1 MGHRA, CDR2 YSYEKL. This CDR3 spans 17 amino acids. Trimming cost V 4 bases and J 0 bases, with 16 bases left between them. The PCR was carried out with 60 Vbeta primers and 13 Jbeta primers. Libraries were prepared by immunoSEQ multiplex PCR; TCRdb keeps only in-frame clonotypes and omits some of them. The sample carries around 200,000 clones, 80% recorded once. Overall study findings and caveats: For TCR beta chains, V- and J-gene trimming was later linked to a missense DCLRE1C variant. TRBV6-2, TRBV6-3 and other indistinguishable V segments were excluded. Reportedly, diagnosis of cytomegalovirus status by the classifier showed high specificity and sensitivity.

The chain is built from TRBV4-1 and TRBJ1-5, with D tentatively TRBD1 (6 bases). The receptor was derived from a boy aged 10-17 years in good health and CMV-seronegative. The sample comprised PBMCs. CDR3 nucleotide sequence: TGCGCCAGCAGCCGCACAGGGCAGGCTAATAGCAATCAGCCCCAGCATTTT. Translation gives CASSRTGQANSNQPQHF.